This T cell receptor (beta chain) was identified during a study of technical replicates of blood from several donors. Germline V gene data show CDR1 as SNHLY and CDR2 as FYNNEI. V lost 1 base, J lost 11 bases, and 11 bases stayed unmatched. The CDR3 contains 15 residues. The table came from immunoSEQ multiplex PCR; TCRdb's copy has only in-frame clones and leaves some out. The data show tens of thousands of clones, 80% to 90% seen once. The chain couples TRBV2 to TRBJ1-2, with 9 positions matching TRBD1. This receptor was obtained from a human donor in good health. Some clones in this sample may be carry-over from other donors' samples. The sequencing sample was made of PBMCs. The CDR3 DNA reads TGTGCCAGCAGTGAAGTGCGTTTGACAGGGGGACGATACACCTTC. It translates to CASSEVRLTGGRYTF.